A single sample is the source of the 9 T cell receptor beta chains below, sequenced in a study of CD8 T cells in Susac syndrome. The RNA, roughly 0.5 to 1 ug, was put through reverse transcription using random hexamers. TCRdb passed the immunoSEQ multiplex PCR reads through MiXCR, listing each CDR3 protein once. The sample holds fewer than 90,000 distinct CDR3 sequences, 93% seen once. The sequenced sample was CD8+ T cells from PBMCs. The source of these receptors is a human donor with Susac syndrome.

This rearrangement joins TRBV4-1 to TRBJ2-1, with 9 nucleotides matching TRBD2. Germline V gives CDR1 MGHRA, CDR2 YSYEKL. Trimming took 3 bases from V and 3 from J; bases not matched to a gene: 12. CDR3 length equals 18 residues. The CDR3 spells CASSHPGERLADYNEQFF. The CDR3 nucleotides read TGCGCCAGCAGCCATCCAGGGGAACGACTAGCGGACTACAATGAGCAGTTCTTC.

V gene TRBV7-6 combines with J gene TRBJ2-5; perhaps TRBD2 as D (6 bases). Germline values: CDR1 SGHVS, CDR2 FNYEAQ. CDR3 length: 13 residues. Trimming pared 2 bases from V and 5 bases from J, leaving 9 bases between. The CDR3: CASSLNRGETQYF. CDR3 sequence (DNA): TGTGCCAGCAGCTTAAACCGGGGGGAGACCCAGTACTTC.

The chain couples TRBV20-1 to TRBJ1-1, with TRBD1 as a possible D gene (6 bases). Trimming pared 7 bases from V and 1 base from J, leaving 16 bases between. The CDR3 is 14 residues long. Per the germline V gene, CDR1 is DFQATT and CDR2 is SNEGSKA (reference sequence). CDR3 protein: CSVRPGAENTEAFF. CDR3 bases: TGCAGTGTTCGACCGGGGGCGGAGAACACTGAAGCTTTCTTT.

This chain links TRBV24-1 with TRBJ2-1, with 8 bases fitting TRBD2. With 9 bases clipped from V and 4 bases from J, the junction kept 10 bases outside the gene matches. The germline V gene encodes CDR1 KGHDR and CDR2 SFDVKD. The length of the CDR3 is 15 residues. CDR3 in amino acids: CATRSGAGGYNEQFF. The CDR3 DNA sequence: TGTGCCACCCGCTCGGGCGCGGGGGGATACAATGAGCAGTTCTTC.

This chain uses TRBV5-1 with TRBJ2-3, with 7 bases aligning to TRBD2. J gave up 2 bases and V 7 bases, and 13 bases lay outside the gene matches. The CDR3 is made up of 16 amino acids. The germline V gene encodes CDR1 SGHRS and CDR2 YFSETQ. CDR3 loop: CASGTGDYGITDTQYF. CDR3 nucleotides: TGCGCCAGCGGCACCGGGGACTATGGGATCACAGATACGCAGTATTTT.

This clonotype was observed once. The chain has TRBV12-5 and TRBJ1-1, with 11 nucleotides matching TRBD1. V lost 8 bases, J lost 3 bases, and 11 bases stayed unmatched. The CDR3 spans 16 residues. The germline CDR1 and CDR2 sequences are LGHNT and FRNRAP. The CDR3 bases are TGTGCTAGTTCCCTCTCCGGGACAGGGGGGCACACTGAAGCTTTCTTT. It translates to CASSLSGTGGHTEAFF.

The chain has TRBV5-1 and TRBJ1-2, with TRBD1 matching 11 bases. CDR3 size: 14 residues. Looked up from germline, CDR1 is SGHRS and CDR2 is YFSETQ. J was trimmed by 8 bases and V by 0 bases; bases with no gene match: 3. The CDR3 DNA sequence: TGCGCCAGCAGCTTGGGGACAGGGGGCGTAGGCTACACCTTC. Amino acids: CASSLGTGGVGYTF.

This chain joins TRBV28 and TRBJ1-1; tentative D call: TRBD1 (5 bases). V was pared by 2 bases and J by 6 bases, with 7 bases between. Germline lookup yields CDR1 MDHEN and CDR2 SYDVKM. The CDR3 covers 12 residues. In DNA form, the CDR3 reads TGTGCCAGCAGTTTACTCAGGGCTGAAGCTTTCTTT. Translated: CASSLLRAEAFF.

The chain combines TRBV12-3 or TRBV12-4 with TRBJ2-5, with 7 bases identical to TRBD2. After removal of 7 bases from V and 2 bases from J, the junction contained 7 bases not matched to a gene. The CDR3 sequence is 14 residues long. The CDR3 nucleotides read TGTGCCAGCACCCTAACTAGCGCACAAGAGACCCAGTACTTC. Protein sequence: CASTLTSAQETQYF.